This T cell receptor (beta chain) was sequenced for a study of beta chain features in type 1 diabetes. Study-wide points: Shortening that was moderate but significant affected the TCRB CDR3s of Type 1 diabetes patients in all four CD4+ subsets. Insertion counts at VDJ junctions were lower in type 1 diabetes patients, who also showed more deletions there.

Of the isolated RNA, all was reverse transcribed, and so the sequenced material was expressed TCRB transcripts. Only in-frame clones appear in the TCRdb table, and some are missing; sequencing was by immunoSEQ multiplex PCR. This sample has almost 350,000 clones, with roughly 8% found just once. This clone was seen a few times. Its specificity is unknown. The sample comprised central memory CD4+ T cells from blood. The sequence was collected from a woman in her late teens or twenties in good health.

The CDR3 nucleotides are TGTGCCAGCAGCCTACGGGACAGCTCCTACGAGCAGTACTTC. Translating gives CASSLRDSSYEQYF. The chain couples TRBV5-6 to TRBJ2-7; 7 bases are shared with TRBD1. The trim removed 4 bases at V and 0 bases at J, leaving 4 bases unmatched. The CDR3 is 14 amino acids. The V gene's germline CDR1 is SGHDT and CDR2 YYEEEE.